This T cell receptor beta chain appears in the sequencing data of a study of cytotoxic CD8 clonotypes in ibrutinib-treated CLL. Study context: In all, about 11 patients were relapsed/refractory, some 14 were treatment-naive and about 17 were IGHV unmutated. Median treatment time before response sampling was around twelve months, range 6 to 36.

This clone was counted at least ten times. The antigen is unknown. Study observations and caveats: Public clonotypes (which were uncommon) either contracted or remained stable on treatment.

T cells were sequenced at a targeted depth of 1 in 200,000 to 1 in 1 million. Repertoires were generated with immunoSEQ multiplex PCR, while TCRdb's copy carries only in-frame clones and drops some. The profile shows around 52,000 clones, roughly three fifths of them singletons. The length of the CDR3 is 17 residues. CDR1 and CDR2 (germline): KGHSH, LQKENI. The ends were cut back, 7 bases at V and 2 bases at J, with 23 bases in the middle. This TCR came from a human donor with chronic lymphocytic leukemia. Material: PBMCs, obtained after 24 months of ibrutinib treatment. This chain joins TRBV18 and TRBJ1-2; D remains unclear. CDR3: CASFDIITHNRNYGYTF. The CDR3 DNA sequence: TGTGCCAGCTTTGACATAATCACCCATAACCGAAACTATGGCTACACCTTC.